Below, 17 T cell receptor beta chains from the same sample are listed, as sequenced in a study of T cells in Graves' hyperthyroidism and ophthalmopathy. RNA transcripts served as the template for amplifying TCR beta CDR3 regions. The HTBI primer set served for first-round RT-PCR of the TCR CDR3. TCRdb processed the multiplex PCR reads anew with MiXCR; each CDR3 protein has one entry. Counted here are more than 450,000 distinct CDR3 sequences, just under 20% occurring once; the ten biggest clones make up 45% to 50%. The material sequenced was blood. The receptors come from a man aged 40-50 years with Graves' ophthalmopathy.

This clonotype appeared many times. This sequence joins TRBV28 and TRBJ2-7; a weak D match, TRBD1 (6 bases). Germline lookup yields CDR1 MDHEN and CDR2 SYDVKM. V lost 5 bases and J 1 base, leaving 15 bases between the germline ends. The CDR3 runs to 15 residues. CDR3 in amino acids: CASSLPAGASYEQYF. CDR3 nucleotides: TGTGCCAGCAGTCTACCAGCAGGGGCGTCCTACGAGCAGTACTTC.

This clonotype was seen ten or more times. V is TRBV7-9 and J is TRBJ2-7; D is ambiguous. CDR3 length equals 15 residues. Trimming cost V 1 base and J 2 bases, with 12 bases left between them. CDR1 and CDR2 (germline): SEHNR, FQNEAQ (reference sequence). CDR3 in DNA: TGTGCCAGCAGCTTAGAATCAGATTGGACCTACGAGCAGTACTTC. Its protein product is CASSLESDWTYEQYF.

This clonotype was recorded many times. J is TRBJ2-7 and V is TRBV30; 11 nucleotides agree with TRBD1. Trimming at V came to 4 bases and at J to 5 bases, leaving 1 base not matched to a gene. The germline CDR1 and CDR2 sequences are GTSNPN and SVGIG (reference sequence). The CDR3 spans 12 residues. The DNA of the CDR3 is TGTGCCTGGACGGACAGGGGGCACGAGCAGTACTTC. Protein product: CAWTDRGHEQYF. Complete variable domain (other parts from reference TRBV30 and TRBJ2-7): SQTIHQWPATLVQPVGSPLSLECTVEGTSNPNLYWYRQAAGRGLQLLFYSVGIGQISSEVPQNLSASRPQDRQFILSSKKLLLSDSGFYLCAWTDRGHEQYFGPGTRLTVT.

This clonotype was recorded many times. V gene TRBV28 combines with J gene TRBJ2-7; D call uncertain. The CDR3 is 14 residues long. The germline CDR1 and CDR2 sequences are MDHEN and SYDVKM. V shed 2 bases and J shed 9 bases, with 17 bases lying between them. CDR3 amino acids: CASSLGSVLVLQYF. CDR3 nucleotide sequence: TGTGCCAGCAGTTTAGGGTCAGTTCTAGTGCTGCAGTACTTC.

The rearrangement uses TRBV28 and TRBJ2-7; 7 nucleotides align to TRBD1. The ends lost 7 bases at V and 2 bases at J; junction bases unmatched: 5. This CDR3 has 13 residues. CDR1 is MDHEN, CDR2 SYDVKM, per germline. CDR3 region: CASIQGSPYEQYF. The CDR3 coding sequence is TGTGCCAGCATACAGGGGTCTCCCTACGAGCAGTACTTC.

The V gene is TRBV12-3 or TRBV12-4, the J gene TRBJ1-3, with D tentatively TRBD1 (6 bases). This CDR3 comprises 15 residues. The ends were cut back, 5 bases at V and 2 bases at J, with 13 bases in the middle. CDR3 in DNA: TGTGCCAGCAGTAGGCAGGGGTTTGCTGGAAACACCATATATTTT. Translated, it gives CASSRQGFAGNTIYF.

The chain employs TRBV12-5 and TRBJ2-6; 10 positions agree with TRBD1. This CDR3 is built from 21 residues. The trim removed 5 bases at V and 2 bases at J, leaving 18 bases unmatched. Per the germline V gene, CDR1 is LGHNT and CDR2 is FRNRAP. The CDR3 sequence is CASGPYTSPGQGIPGANVLTF. The CDR3 DNA reads TGTGCTAGTGGTCCATATACTTCGCCGGGACAGGGGATTCCTGGGGCCAACGTCCTGACTTTC.

CDR3 DNA sequence: TGTGCCAGTAGTACGTCGGGATCCTCCACTGAAGCTTTCTTT. Translating gives CASSTSGSSTEAFF. V usage is TRBV19 and J usage is TRBJ1-1; D gene uncertain. CDR1 LNHDA and CDR2 SQIVND come from the germline V gene (reference sequence). The CDR3 sequence is 14 residues long. The ends were cut back, 4 bases at V and 4 bases at J, with 13 bases in the middle.

This clonotype came up many times. The chain couples TRBV7-2 to TRBJ2-2, with D perhaps TRBD1 (6 bases). Between the trimmed V and J ends, which lost 6 bases and 4 bases, there was a span of 15 bases. Germline lookup yields CDR1 SGHTA and CDR2 FQGNSA. The CDR3 covers 15 residues. Here the CDR3 reads CASRSQTGFTGELFF. As DNA, the CDR3 is TGTGCCAGCAGATCCCAAACAGGGTTCACCGGGGAGCTGTTTTTT.

This chain connects TRBV6-1 to TRBJ1-4, with 7 bases aligning to TRBD1. The CDR3 totals 14 residues. Germline V lookup: CDR1 MNHNS, CDR2 SASEGT. Losses at the gene ends were 6 bases for V and 8 bases for J; bases not matched to a gene: 9. In DNA, the CDR3 is TGTGCCAGCAGCCTCACAGGGGCGGTGGAAAAACTGTTTTTT. It encodes CASSLTGAVEKLFF.

The J gene is TRBJ2-3, the V gene TRBV9; a weak D match, TRBD2 (6 bases). The germline V and J ends were trimmed by 3 bases and 9 bases, with 17 bases remaining between them. CDR3 length: 14 amino acids. CDR1 is SGDLS and CDR2 is YYNGEE in the germline V gene. The CDR3 nucleotides are TGTGCCAGCAGCGGAGGCGGGGAATTAGGAACGCAGTATTTT. Protein: CASSGGGELGTQYF.

The genes are TRBV12-3 or TRBV12-4 and TRBJ1-4; no firm D call. The V and J ends lost 1 base and 7 bases respectively, with 10 bases between them. This CDR3 has 14 amino acids. The CDR3 reads CASSLGGWSEKLFF. In nucleotides, the CDR3 is TGTGCCAGCAGTTTAGGCGGCTGGTCTGAAAAACTGTTTTTT.

This clonotype has just a few counts. The chain has TRBV7-9 and TRBJ2-7; 7 bases line up with TRBD2. This CDR3 spans 15 amino acids. In germline, CDR1 is SEHNR, CDR2 FQNEAQ (reference sequence). V was pared by 1 base and J by 3 bases, with 6 bases of the junction left unmatched. The CDR3 sequence is CASSLGTRRGYEQYF. CDR3 DNA: TGTGCCAGCAGCTTAGGGACTAGGAGGGGCTACGAGCAGTACTTC.

This clonotype was observed many times. The rearrangement links TRBV2 to TRBJ2-5, with 14 bases lining up with TRBD2. Trimming took 6 bases from V and 6 from J; bases not matched to a gene: 6. The CDR3 runs to 15 residues. Germline lookup yields CDR1 SNHLY and CDR2 FYNNEI. The CDR3 here is CASSGLAGGGQTQYF. The CDR3 DNA follows: TGTGCCAGCAGCGGACTAGCGGGAGGTGGGCAGACCCAGTACTTC.

The sample holds a few counts of this clonotype. The rearrangement uses TRBV7-3 and TRBJ2-3, with 11 nucleotides matching TRBD2. CDR3 length: 14 residues. From germline, CDR1 is SGHTA and CDR2 FQGTGA. The ends lost 5 bases at V and 10 bases at J; junction bases unmatched: 8. CDR3 sequence: CASSVGLAASPQYF. DNA for the CDR3: TGTGCCAGCAGCGTGGGACTAGCGGCGAGTCCGCAGTATTTT.

J is TRBJ1-3 and V is TRBV9; D ambiguous. The CDR3 loop spans 15 amino acids. The germline V gene encodes CDR1 SGDLS and CDR2 YYNGEE. The V gene lost 5 bases and the J gene lost 4 bases, with 16 bases spanning the gap. The CDR3 spells CASSPVGETGNTIYF. In DNA form, the CDR3 reads TGTGCCAGCAGTCCTGTCGGGGAGACAGGAAACACCATATATTTT.

The J gene is TRBJ2-2, the V gene TRBV11-2, with TRBD1 matching 7 bases. The V gene end was trimmed by 5 bases and the J gene end by 3 bases; junction bases not matched to a gene: 6. From germline, CDR1 is SGHAT and CDR2 FQNNGV. The CDR3 contains 15 residues. DNA of the CDR3: TGTGCCAGCAGCGCGACAGGGAAGGACACCGGGGAGCTGTTTTTT. Translating it yields CASSATGKDTGELFF.